Following are 11 T cell receptor beta chains from one sample sequenced in a study of OX40 agonist ivuxolimab in advanced cancers. Clones were sequenced by immunoSEQ multiplex PCR, and TCRdb holds only the in-frame ones, with some missing. The table records nearly 55,000 clones, approximately 84% of them present only once. The material was CD4+ or CD8+ T cells sorted from blood, obtained in a trial of the OX40 agonist ivuxolimab. These receptor sequences come from an adult with an advanced solid tumor such as melanoma, head and neck, liver or kidney cancer.

The rearrangement uses TRBV7-9 and TRBJ2-7; 13 nucleotides align to TRBD2. The CDR3 runs 19 residues. The trim removed 4 bases at V and 1 base at J, leaving 13 bases unmatched. Germline V gene sequence: CDR1 SEHNR, CDR2 FQNEAQ (reference sequence). The DNA of the CDR3 is TGTGCCAGCAGCTCTAATCCGGGACTAGCGGGGTTTAAATCCTACGAGCAGTACTTC. Its protein is CASSSNPGLAGFKSYEQYF. The entire variable domain, with the rest obtained from reference TRBV7-9 and TRBJ2-7, is as follows: DTGVSQNPRHKITKRGQNVTFRCDPISEHNRLYWYRQTLGQGPEFLTYFQNEAQLEKSRLLSDRFSAERPKGSFSTLEIQRTEQGDSAMYLCASSSNPGLAGFKSYEQYFGPGTRLTVT.

The CDR3 DNA sequence: TGTGCCAGCAGTTACTCAAGGGAGACCTACGAGCAGTACTTC. It encodes CASSYSRETYEQYF. The chain uses TRBV6-5 and TRBJ2-7; maybe TRBD2 (5 bases). This CDR3 has 14 residues. V lost 0 bases and J lost 2, with 8 bases in between. Germline V lookup: CDR1 MNHEY, CDR2 SVGAGI.

The V call is TRBV27, the J call TRBJ1-5, with D unclear. Between the trimmed V and J ends, which lost 6 bases and 3 bases, there was a span of 6 bases. Germline CDR1 MNHEY, CDR2 SMNVEV (reference sequence). The length of the CDR3 is 12 residues. This CDR3 reads CASRTINQPQHF. The CDR3 DNA is TGTGCCAGCAGAACGATCAATCAGCCCCAGCATTTT.

The gene calls are TRBV5-5 and TRBJ2-1; 8 bases are a match to TRBD2. This CDR3 region has 18 residues. The germline V gene has CDR1 SGHKS and CDR2 YYEKEE (reference sequence). The V and J ends lost 1 base and 8 bases, in that order; junction bases with no gene match: 17. Written as DNA, the CDR3 is TGTGCCAGCAGCTTGACGGGGGGCGATAGCGGGGCTACCGATGAGCAGTTCTTC. Protein: CASSLTGGDSGATDEQFF.

The J gene is TRBJ2-2, the V gene TRBV27; D is possibly TRBD2 (5 bases). Germline V lookup: CDR1 MNHEY, CDR2 SMNVEV (reference sequence). V dropped 4 bases and J dropped 7 bases, with 7 bases sitting between them. The length of the CDR3 is 12 residues. DNA for the CDR3: TGTGCCAGCAGTTCGGGGATCGGGGAGCTGTTTTTT. It yields the protein CASSSGIGELFF.

J is TRBJ1-5 and V is TRBV2; D gene ambiguous. V dropped 3 bases and J dropped 5 bases, with 8 bases sitting between them. The CDR3 totals 13 residues. Germline CDR1 is SNHLY and CDR2 is FYNNEI. As DNA, the CDR3 is TGTGCCAGCAGTGACAGCTCCCATCAGCCCCAGCATTTT. Residues: CASSDSSHQPQHF.

The CDR3 sequence: CAISGGTEQETQYF. CDR3 nucleotide sequence: TGTGCCATCAGTGGCGGGACAGAGCAGGAGACCCAGTACTTC. This rearrangement joins TRBV10-3 to TRBJ2-5, with TRBD1 as a possible D gene (7 bases). Germline-derived CDR1 and CDR2 are ENHRY and SYGVKD. This CDR3 comprises 14 residues. V was pared by 4 bases and J by 5 bases, with 14 bases between.

DNA of the CDR3: TGCGCCAGCAGTGAGTCGGCGGTACCCACAGGGAGGCAGTTCTTC. This gives the protein CASSESAVPTGRQFF. The chain links TRBV10-1 to TRBJ2-1, with TRBD1 as a possible D gene (6 bases). The CDR3 runs 15 residues. V was clipped by 0 bases and J by 12 bases, with 18 bases between them. Germline CDR1 reads WNHNN; CDR2 reads SYGVQD (reference sequence).

The gene calls are TRBV19 and TRBJ1-2; D gene uncertain. The V end lost 3 bases, the J end lost 4 bases, and 18 bases lay between the germline ends. This CDR3 region has 16 residues. Germline V gene data show CDR1 as LNHDA and CDR2 as SQIVND (reference sequence). This CDR3 reads CASSIGWQVGVYGYTF. The DNA of the CDR3 is TGTGCCAGTAGTATCGGGTGGCAGGTTGGGGTCTATGGCTACACCTTC. The whole variable domain, remainder taken from reference TRBV19 and TRBJ1-2, is DGGITQSPKYLFRKEGQNVTLSCEQNLNHDAMYWYRQDPGQGLRLIYYSQIVNDFQKGDIAEGYSVSREKKESFPLTVTSAQKNPTAFYLCASSIGWQVGVYGYTFGSGTRLTVV.

The sample holds one count of this clone. The CDR3 DNA reads TGTGCCAGCAGCCCCGGGGGAGGGGGCAATCAGCCCCAGCATTTT. Translated: CASSPGGGGNQPQHF. The chain couples TRBV5-4 to TRBJ1-5; a possible D gene is TRBD1 (5 bases). The CDR3 contains 15 residues. V was pared by 4 bases and J by 2 bases, with 13 bases between. The germline CDR1 and CDR2 sequences are SGHNT and YYREEE (reference sequence).

This rearrangement joins TRBV18 to TRBJ1-1; 11 bases are shared with TRBD1. Germline V gene lookup returns CDR1 KGHSH and CDR2 LQKENI. The CDR3 runs to 18 residues. V shed 6 bases, J shed 3 bases, and the junction held 15 bases outside the gene matches. The CDR3 DNA reads as TGTGCCAGCTCGCCCGAATCCGGGACAGGGGGAAGGGACACTGAAGCTTTCTTT. Protein: CASSPESGTGGRDTEAFF.